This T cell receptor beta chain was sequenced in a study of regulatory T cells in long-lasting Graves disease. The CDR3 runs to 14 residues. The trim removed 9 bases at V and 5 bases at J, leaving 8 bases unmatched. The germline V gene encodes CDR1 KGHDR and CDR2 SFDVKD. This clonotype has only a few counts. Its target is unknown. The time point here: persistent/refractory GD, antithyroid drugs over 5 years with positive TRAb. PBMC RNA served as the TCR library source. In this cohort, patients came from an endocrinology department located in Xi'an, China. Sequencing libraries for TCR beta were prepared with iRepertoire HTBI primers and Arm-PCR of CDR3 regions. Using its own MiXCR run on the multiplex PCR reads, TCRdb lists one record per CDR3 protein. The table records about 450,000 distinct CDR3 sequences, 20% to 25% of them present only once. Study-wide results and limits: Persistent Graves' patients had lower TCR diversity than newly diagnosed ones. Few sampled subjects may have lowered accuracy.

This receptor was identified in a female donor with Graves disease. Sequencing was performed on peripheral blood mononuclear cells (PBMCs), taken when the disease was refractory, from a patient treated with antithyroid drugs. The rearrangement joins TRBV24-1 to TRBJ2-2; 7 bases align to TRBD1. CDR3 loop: CATRRQGRTGELFF. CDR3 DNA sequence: TGTGCCACCCGGAGACAGGGTAGGACCGGGGAGCTGTTTTTT.